This TCR beta chain was identified in a study of CD8 T cells in ankylosing spondylitis. TCRdb called the 5' RACE reads again in MiXCR, with one record for every CDR3 protein. The table includes about 90,000 distinct CDR3 sequences, 27% detected once. The TCR comes from a male donor with ankylosing spondylitis or in good health (not recorded which). Sequenced sample: blood, either unsorted or a sorted T cell fraction (not recorded which).

CDR3 amino acids: CASSESEDREREQYF. As DNA, the CDR3 is TGCGCCAGCAGTGAGTCAGAGGACAGGGAACGCGAGCAGTACTTC. The rearrangement joins TRBV10-2 to TRBJ2-7, with 8 nucleotides matching TRBD1. In germline, CDR1 is WSHSY, CDR2 SAAADI. The CDR3 sequence is 15 residues long. Losses at the gene ends were 0 bases for V and 6 bases for J; bases not matched to a gene: 7.